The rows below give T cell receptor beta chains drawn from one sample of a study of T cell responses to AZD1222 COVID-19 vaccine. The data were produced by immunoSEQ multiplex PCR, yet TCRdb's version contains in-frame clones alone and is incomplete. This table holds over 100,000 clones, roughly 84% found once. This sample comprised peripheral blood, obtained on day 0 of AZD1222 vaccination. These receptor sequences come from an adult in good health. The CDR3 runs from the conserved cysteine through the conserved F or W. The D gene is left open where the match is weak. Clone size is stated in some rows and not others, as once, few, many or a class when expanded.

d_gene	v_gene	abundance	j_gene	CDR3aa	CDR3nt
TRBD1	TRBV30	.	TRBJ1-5	CAWRSTGQGMGQPQHF	TGTGCCTGGAGATCCACCGGACAGGGAATGGGGCAGCCCCAGCATTTT
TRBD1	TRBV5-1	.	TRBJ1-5	CASSLGGQGRNQPQHF	TGCGCCAGCAGCTTGGGGGGACAGGGTAGGAATCAGCCCCAGCATTTT
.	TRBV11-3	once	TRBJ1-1	CASTISGASTEAFF	TGTGCCAGCACCATTTCAGGGGCCTCCACTGAAGCTTTCTTT
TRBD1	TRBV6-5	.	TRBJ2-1	CASRTTGGTYNEQFF	TGTGCCAGCAGGACGACAGGGGGCACCTACAATGAGCAGTTCTTC
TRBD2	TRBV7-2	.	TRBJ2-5	CASSSRTSGRYQETQYF	TGTGCCAGCAGCTCGAGGACTAGCGGGAGATACCAAGAGACCCAGTACTTC
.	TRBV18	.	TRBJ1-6	CASSAVKGSPLHF	TGTGCCAGCTCAGCCGTGAAGGGTTCACCCCTCCACTTT
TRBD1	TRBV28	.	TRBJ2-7	CASSRPQGAYEQYF	TGTGCCAGCAGCCGACCCCAGGGGGCATACGAGCAGTACTTC
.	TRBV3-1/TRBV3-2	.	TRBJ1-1	CASSPNPAGVTEAFF	TGTGCCAGCAGCCCCAACCCCGCGGGGGTCACTGAAGCTTTCTTT
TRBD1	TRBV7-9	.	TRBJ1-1	CASSLRQGMTEAFF	TGTGCCAGCAGCTTGAGACAGGGGATGACTGAAGCTTTCTTT
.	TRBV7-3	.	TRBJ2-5	CASSLNRTASRETQYF	TGTGCCAGCAGCTTAAATAGGACCGCTAGCCGGGAGACCCAGTACTTC
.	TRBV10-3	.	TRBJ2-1	CAISDSHREKLNEQFF	TGTGCCATCAGTGACTCTCACCGGGAAAAGTTGAATGAGCAGTTCTTC
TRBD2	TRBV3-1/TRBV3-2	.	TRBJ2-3	CASSQDGLAGSTSTDTQYF	TGTGCCAGCAGCCAAGATGGGCTAGCGGGGAGTACTAGCACAGATACGCAGTATTTT
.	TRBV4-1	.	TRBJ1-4	CASSQEGSGLGEKLFF	TGCGCCAGCAGCCAAGAAGGGTCAGGGCTGGGCGAAAAACTGTTTTTT
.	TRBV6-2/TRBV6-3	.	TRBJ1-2	CASSTEAVGGFGYTF	TGTGCCAGCAGCACTGAGGCGGTTGGAGGGTTCGGCTACACCTTC
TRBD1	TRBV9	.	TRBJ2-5	CASSVVGGETGETQYF	TGTGCCAGCAGCGTAGTTGGTGGGGAGACAGGGGAGACCCAGTACTTC
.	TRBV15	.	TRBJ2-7	CATSPPQYDEQYF	TGTGCCACCAGCCCCCCCCAGTACGACGAGCAGTACTTC
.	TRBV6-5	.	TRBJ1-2	CATTLRAPTGYTF	TGTGCCACGACACTCAGGGCCCCAACAGGCTACACCTTC
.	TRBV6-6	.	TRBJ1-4	CASSYLTADRGELFF	TGTGCCAGCAGTTACCTGACAGCCGATCGCGGGGAACTGTTTTTT
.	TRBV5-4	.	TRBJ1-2	CASTRRQGDGYTF	TGTGCCAGCACCCGGAGGCAGGGAGATGGCTACACCTTC
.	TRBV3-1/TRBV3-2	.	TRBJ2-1	CAPAAGGPYDEQFF	TGTGCCCCCGCGGCCGGGGGGCCCTACGATGAGCAGTTCTTC
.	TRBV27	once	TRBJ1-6	CASSFIPPSSYNSPLHF	TGTGCCAGCAGTTTCATCCCCCCCAGCTCCTATAATTCACCCCTCCACTTT
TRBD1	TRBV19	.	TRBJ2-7	CASTDGTGSYEQYF	TGTGCCAGTACGGACGGGACAGGGTCCTACGAGCAGTACTTC
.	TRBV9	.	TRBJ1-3	CASSVGGGGNTIYF	TGTGCCAGCAGCGTAGGAGGAGGTGGAAACACCATATATTTT
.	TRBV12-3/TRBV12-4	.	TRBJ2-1	CASSVNLKDEQFF	TGTGCCAGCAGCGTCAATTTGAAAGATGAGCAGTTCTTC
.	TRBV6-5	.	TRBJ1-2	CASTTVTGIYGYTF	TGTGCCAGCACGACCGTTACAGGAATTTATGGCTACACCTTC
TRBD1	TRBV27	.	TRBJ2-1	CASSLQPGGENEQFF	TGTGCCAGCAGTTTACAGCCAGGGGGCGAAAATGAGCAGTTCTTC
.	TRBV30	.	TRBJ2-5	CAWSLLPRGTQETQYF	TGTGCCTGGAGTCTTCTACCCCGGGGGACACAAGAGACCCAGTACTTC
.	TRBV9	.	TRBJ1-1	CASRGAQGTEAFF	TGTGCCAGCAGGGGGGCGCAGGGCACTGAAGCTTTCTTT
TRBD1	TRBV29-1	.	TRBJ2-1	CSGHGTASSYNEQFF	TGCAGCGGCCACGGGACAGCTAGCTCCTACAATGAGCAGTTCTTC
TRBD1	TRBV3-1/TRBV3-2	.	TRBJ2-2	CASSRQGAGGELFF	TGTGCCAGCAGTCGACAGGGGGCGGGCGGGGAGCTGTTTTTT
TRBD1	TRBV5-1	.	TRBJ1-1	CASSQGTGLTEAFF	TGCGCCAGCAGCCAAGGGACAGGACTCACTGAAGCTTTCTTT
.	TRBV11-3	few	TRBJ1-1	CASSLGRRGVTEAFF	TGTGCCAGCAGCTTAGGCCGTCGGGGGGTCACTGAAGCTTTCTTT
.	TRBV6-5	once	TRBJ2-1	CASSYFGSADNEQFF	TGTGCCAGCAGTTACTTTGGTAGCGCGGACAATGAGCAGTTCTTC
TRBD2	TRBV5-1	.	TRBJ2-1	CASSLGLADQYNEQFF	TGCGCCAGCAGCCTGGGACTAGCGGACCAGTACAATGAGCAGTTCTTC
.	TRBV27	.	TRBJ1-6	CASSHRQAPSYNSPLHF	TGTGCCAGCAGTCACCGACAGGCCCCCTCCTATAATTCACCCCTCCACTTT
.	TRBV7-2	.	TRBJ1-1	CASSPEQASSTEAFF	TGTGCCAGCAGCCCCGAGCAAGCCAGTAGCACTGAAGCTTTCTTT
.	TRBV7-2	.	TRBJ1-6	CASSLVTAHNSPLHF	TGTGCCAGCAGCTTAGTGACAGCCCATAATTCACCCCTCCACTTT
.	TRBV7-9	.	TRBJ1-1	CASSLMVRGGTEAFF	TGTGCCAGCAGCTTAATGGTCCGGGGGGGCACTGAAGCTTTCTTT
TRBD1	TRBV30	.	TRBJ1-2	CAWSVGQGGYGYTF	TGTGCCTGGAGTGTGGGGCAGGGGGGCTATGGCTACACCTTC
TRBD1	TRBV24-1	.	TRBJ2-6	CATSNRGSSGANVLTF	TGTGCCACCAGTAACAGGGGCTCCTCTGGGGCCAACGTCCTGACTTTC